This record looks at one T cell receptor (beta chain) sequence and its context. This record comes from a study of blood T cell repertoires in COVID-19. Germline V gene sequence: CDR1 MDHEN, CDR2 SYDVKM. V was clipped by 2 bases and J by 0 bases, with 17 bases between them. The CDR3 is 18 amino acids. TCRdb's copy holds only in-frame clones and misses some; the assay was immunoSEQ multiplex PCR. Among 310,000 or so clones, roughly nine tenths were seen once, and the ten largest hold about 6%. Sequencing was performed on PBMCs or T cells enriched from blood (not recorded which). J is TRBJ1-5 and V is TRBV28; D perhaps matches TRBD1 (5 bases). The receptor comes from a woman between 40 and 50 years old who had recovered from COVID-19. Here the CDR3 reads CASSLLVGAAVSNQPQHF. DNA for the CDR3: TGTGCCAGCAGTTTACTTGTAGGGGCCGCGGTTAGCAATCAGCCCCAGCATTTT.